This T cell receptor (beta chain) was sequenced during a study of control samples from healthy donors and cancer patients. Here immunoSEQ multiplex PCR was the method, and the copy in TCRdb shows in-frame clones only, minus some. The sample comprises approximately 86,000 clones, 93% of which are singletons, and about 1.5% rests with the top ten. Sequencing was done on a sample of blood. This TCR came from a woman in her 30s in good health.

The CDR3 nucleotides are TGTGCCAGTAGTCAAATTACAAACTCCTACGAGCAGTACTTC. Protein product: CASSQITNSYEQYF. This chain links TRBV19 with TRBJ2-7; D gene uncertain. Trimming left V 5 bases short and J 0 bases short, with 11 bases between. The germline CDR1 and CDR2 sequences are LNHDA and SQIVND (reference sequence). There are 14 residues in the CDR3.